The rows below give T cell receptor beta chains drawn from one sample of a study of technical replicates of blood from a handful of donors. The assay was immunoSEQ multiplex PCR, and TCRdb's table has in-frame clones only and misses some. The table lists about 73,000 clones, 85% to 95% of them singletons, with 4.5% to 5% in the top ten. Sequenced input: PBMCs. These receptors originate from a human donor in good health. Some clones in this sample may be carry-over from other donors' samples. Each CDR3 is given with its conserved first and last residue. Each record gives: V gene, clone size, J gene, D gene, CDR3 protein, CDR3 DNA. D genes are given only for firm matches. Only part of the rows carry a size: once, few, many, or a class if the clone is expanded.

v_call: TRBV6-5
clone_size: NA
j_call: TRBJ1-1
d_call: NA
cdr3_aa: CASRAGVTEAFF
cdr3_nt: TGTGCCAGCAGGGCGGGGGTTACTGAAGCTTTCTTT

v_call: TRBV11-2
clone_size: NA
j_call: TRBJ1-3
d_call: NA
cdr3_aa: CASSLSLRNSGNTIYF
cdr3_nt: NA

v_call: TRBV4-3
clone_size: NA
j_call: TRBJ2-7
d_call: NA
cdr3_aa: CASSQGDFRDTGEQYF
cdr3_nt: TGCGCCAGCAGCCAAGGAGACTTCCGGGACACGGGAGAGCAGTACTTC

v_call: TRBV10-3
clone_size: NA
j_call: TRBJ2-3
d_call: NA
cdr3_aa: CAISETEAGPEQDTQYF
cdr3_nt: TGTGCCATCAGTGAGACGGAGGCGGGTCCTGAGCAAGATACGCAGTATTTT

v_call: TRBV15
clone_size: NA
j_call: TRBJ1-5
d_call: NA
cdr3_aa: CATSGGGNSNQPQHF
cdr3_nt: TGTGCCACCAGCGGGGGGGGCAATAGCAATCAGCCCCAGCATTTT

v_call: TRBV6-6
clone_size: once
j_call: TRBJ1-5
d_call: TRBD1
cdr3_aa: CASKGAVSQPQHF
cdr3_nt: TGTGCCAGCAAGGGGGCGGTCTCTCAGCCCCAGCATTTT

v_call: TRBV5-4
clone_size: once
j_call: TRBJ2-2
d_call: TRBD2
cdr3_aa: CASSLILAGYPGELFF
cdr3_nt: TGTGCCAGCAGCTTGATACTAGCGGGCTATCCCGGGGAGCTGTTTTTT

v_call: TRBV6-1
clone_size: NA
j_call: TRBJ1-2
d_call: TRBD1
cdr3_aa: CASSELGTGVSYTF
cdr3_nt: TGTGCCAGCAGTGAACTCGGGACAGGAGTGAGCTACACCTTC

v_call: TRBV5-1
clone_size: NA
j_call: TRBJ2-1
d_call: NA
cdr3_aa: CASSLAVVGEQFF
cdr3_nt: TGCGCCAGCAGCTTGGCTGTAGTTGGTGAGCAGTTCTTC

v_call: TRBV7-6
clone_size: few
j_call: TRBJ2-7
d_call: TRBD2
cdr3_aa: CASSQNTGGGYSYEQYF
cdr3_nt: TGTGCCAGCAGCCAAAATACGGGGGGAGGTTACTCCTACGAGCAGTACTTC

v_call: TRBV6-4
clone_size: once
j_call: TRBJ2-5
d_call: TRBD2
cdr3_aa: CASTPGGPNQETQYF
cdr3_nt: TGTGCCAGCACCCCGGGAGGGCCTAACCAAGAGACCCAGTACTTC

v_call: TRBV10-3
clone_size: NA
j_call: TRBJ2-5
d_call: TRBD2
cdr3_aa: CAISGGSGSETQYF
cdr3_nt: TGTGCCATCAGTGGCGGGAGCGGGAGTGAGACCCAGTACTTC

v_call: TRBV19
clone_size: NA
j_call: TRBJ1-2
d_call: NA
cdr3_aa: CASSSGGNGYTF
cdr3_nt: TGTGCCAGTAGTAGCGGGGGAAATGGCTACACCTTC

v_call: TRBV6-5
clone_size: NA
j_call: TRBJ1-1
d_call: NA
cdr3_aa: CASSYSRSTEAFF
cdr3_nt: TGTGCCAGCAGTTACTCGAGGAGCACTGAAGCTTTCTTT

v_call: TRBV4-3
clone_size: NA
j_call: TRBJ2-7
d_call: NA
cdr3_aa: CASSQDNGGRSGEQYF
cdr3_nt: TGCGCCAGCAGCCAAGATAACGGGGGACGTTCTGGAGAGCAGTACTTC

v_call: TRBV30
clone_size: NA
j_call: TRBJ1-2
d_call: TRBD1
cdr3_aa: CAWSATGGYGYTF
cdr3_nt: TGTGCCTGGAGTGCGACAGGGGGGTATGGCTACACCTTC

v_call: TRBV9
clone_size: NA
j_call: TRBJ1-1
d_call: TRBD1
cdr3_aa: CASSGGQGAYTEAFF
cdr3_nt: TGTGCCAGCAGCGGAGGACAGGGGGCATACACTGAAGCTTTCTTT

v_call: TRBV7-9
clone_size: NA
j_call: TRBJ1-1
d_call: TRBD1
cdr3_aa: CASSLRPDRGMNTEAFF
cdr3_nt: TGTGCCAGCAGCCTTAGGCCCGACAGGGGGATGAACACTGAAGCTTTCTTT

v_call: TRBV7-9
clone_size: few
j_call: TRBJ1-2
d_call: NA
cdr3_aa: CASRYSDSNYGYTF
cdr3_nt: TGTGCCAGCAGATATAGCGATTCTAACTATGGCTACACCTTC

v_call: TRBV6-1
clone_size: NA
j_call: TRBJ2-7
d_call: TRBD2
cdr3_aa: CASSESGGPFVGEQYF
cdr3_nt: TGTGCCAGCAGTGAAAGCGGGGGTCCTTTCGTGGGGGAGCAGTACTTC

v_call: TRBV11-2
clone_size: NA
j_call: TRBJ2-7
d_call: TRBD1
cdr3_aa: CASSPGTATYEQYF
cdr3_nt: TGTGCCAGCAGCCCAGGGACAGCCACCTACGAGCAGTACTTC

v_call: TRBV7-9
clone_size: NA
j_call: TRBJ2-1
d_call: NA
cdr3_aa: CASSQRVIADWFVHEQFF
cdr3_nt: TGTGCCAGCAGCCAACGGGTTATAGCGGACTGGTTCGTGCATGAGCAGTTCTTC

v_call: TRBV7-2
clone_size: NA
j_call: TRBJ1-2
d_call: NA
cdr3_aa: CASSPAGGNYGYTF
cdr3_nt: TGTGCCAGCAGCCCAGCCGGGGGTAACTATGGCTACACCTTC

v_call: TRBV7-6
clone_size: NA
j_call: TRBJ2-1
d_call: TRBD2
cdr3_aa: CASSLLRGGIYLYNEQFF
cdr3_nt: TGTGCCAGCAGCTTACTCCGGGGGGGGATTTACCTTTACAATGAGCAGTTCTTC

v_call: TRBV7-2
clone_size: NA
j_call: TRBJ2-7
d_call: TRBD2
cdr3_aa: CASSPEAGGAYEQYF
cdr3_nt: TGTGCCAGCAGCCCGGAGGCGGGAGGAGCCTACGAGCAGTACTTC